One sample yielded the 8 T cell receptor beta chains listed below, sequenced in a study of shared clonotypes between healthy human individuals. Profiling relied on immunoSEQ multiplex PCR, and the TCRdb table lists in-frame clones only, not all of them. The table has some 1.4 million clones, approximately 96% seen once. Material for sequencing was naive CD4+ T cells sorted from blood. As to subset: CD45RA+ positively selected. The source of these receptors is a man between 25 and 39 years old in good health.

The chain joins TRBV5-5 to TRBJ2-2; D might be TRBD2 (6 bases). This CDR3 is 15 amino acids long. CDR1 is SGHKS, CDR2 YYEKEE, per germline (reference sequence). V lost 0 bases and J lost 7, with 13 bases in between. The CDR3, as DNA: TGTGCCAGCAGCTTGGCCTTCGGGAGCGGCGGGGAGCTGTTTTTT. Protein product: CASSLAFGSGGELFF.

The gene calls are TRBV7-7 and TRBJ2-3, with 8 bases aligning to TRBD1. With 5 bases clipped from V and 8 bases from J, the junction kept 9 bases outside the gene matches. CDR1 and CDR2 from the germline V gene are SSHAT and FNYEAQ (reference sequence). CDR3 length: 14 residues. CDR3 in amino acids: CASSPITGGGTQYF. CDR3 DNA sequence: TGTGCCAGCAGCCCAATAACAGGGGGAGGTACGCAGTATTTT.

V is TRBV14 and J is TRBJ2-3, with unresolved D. The CDR3 is made up of 14 amino acids. V lost 4 bases and J lost 3, with 11 bases in between. CDR1 and CDR2 from the germline V gene are SGHDN and FVKESK. CDR3 coding DNA: TGTGCCAGCAGCCGCCTTGCTAAGACAGATACGCAGTATTTT. Its translation is CASSRLAKTDTQYF.

The V call is TRBV9, the J call TRBJ2-6; D is unresolved. Trimming took off 4 bases at V and 0 bases at J, with 11 bases between the two ends. This CDR3 has 16 amino acids. CDR1 and CDR2 from the germline V gene are SGDLS and YYNGEE. CDR3 amino acids: CASSSRHTSGANVLTF. The CDR3 DNA reads as TGTGCCAGCAGCTCCCGACACACCTCTGGGGCCAACGTCCTGACTTTC.

A remark on this clone: In the same sample, other DNA sequences code for this CDR3. This chain joins TRBV5-4 and TRBJ1-5; D perhaps matches TRBD1 (5 bases). The germline V and J ends were trimmed by 0 bases and 7 bases, with 8 bases remaining between them. The CDR3 is made up of 13 amino acids. From germline, CDR1 is SGHNT and CDR2 YYREEE (reference sequence). The CDR3 DNA reads as TGTGCCAGCAGCTTGGACGGGGACCAGCCCCAGCATTTT. This gives the protein CASSLDGDQPQHF.

The gene calls are TRBV4-1 and TRBJ2-1; 9 bases line up with TRBD1. Germline CDR1 is MGHRA and CDR2 is YSYEKL. The CDR3 has 14 residues. The V gene end was trimmed by 3 bases and the J gene end by 7 bases; junction bases not matched to a gene: 4. CDR3 amino acids: CASSHGQGRNEQFF. The CDR3 DNA reads TGCGCCAGCAGCCATGGACAGGGGCGGAATGAGCAGTTCTTC.

J is TRBJ2-3 and V is TRBV7-2, with D tentatively TRBD2 (6 bases). CDR1 is SGHTA, CDR2 FQGNSA, per germline. The ends were cut back, 5 bases at V and 6 bases at J, with 15 bases in the middle. CDR3 length equals 14 residues. The CDR3 nucleotides read TGTGCCAGCAGCCCTCGGGACTTCGCGGATACGCAGTATTTT. Its translation: CASSPRDFADTQYF.

The chain is built from TRBV27 and TRBJ1-4; tentative D call: TRBD1 (5 bases). Between the trimmed V and J ends, which lost 0 bases and 7 bases, there was a span of 12 bases. This CDR3 region has 15 residues. Germline V CDR1 and CDR2: MNHEY, SMNVEV (reference sequence). The CDR3 here is CASSLSSGYSEKLFF. The CDR3 DNA follows: TGTGCCAGCAGTTTATCGTCAGGGTATAGTGAAAAACTGTTTTTT. Full variable domain (rest looked up from reference TRBV27 and TRBJ1-4): EAQVTQNPRYLITVTGKKLTVTCSQNMNHEYMSWYRQDPGLGLRQIYYSMNVEVTDKGDVPEGYKVSRKEKRNFPLILESPSPNQTSLYFCASSLSSGYSEKLFFGSGTQLSVL.